The 17 T cell receptor beta chains listed next were all sequenced from one sample in a study of blood T cell repertoires in COVID-19 (dated by TCRdb to 2018 to 2021). Library generation was performed with the immunoSEQ multiplex PCR assay. TCRdb's version of the immuneACCESS table is confined to in-frame rearrangements and falls short of the full clone set. An unresolved V gene accounts for under half of the shortfall where checked; the remainder is of unknown origin. Present in this sample are around 380,000 clones, about four fifths of which were seen just once. Jointly, the top ten make up 1.1% of the sample. Material for sequencing was peripheral blood. The origin of the receptors is a human donor with acute or convalescent COVID-19. The donor label of this sample is uncertain.

This CDR3 reads CASSLTGSGAQYF. The CDR3 DNA reads TGTGCCAGCAGCCTCACAGGGTCAGGGGCGCAGTATTTT. The chain recombines TRBV3-1 (or the pseudogene TRBV3-2) with TRBJ2-3; D may be TRBD1 (6 bases). The CDR3 runs to 13 residues. Trimming cost V 4 bases and J 10 bases, with 15 bases left between them. Germline V lookup: CDR1 LGHDT, CDR2 YNNKEL (reference sequence).

The genes are TRBV29-1 and TRBJ2-3; D may be TRBD1 (6 bases). CDR1 and CDR2 (germline): SQVTM, ANQGSEA. The germline V and J ends were trimmed by 4 bases and 2 bases, with 7 bases remaining between them. The length of the CDR3 is 12 residues. CDR3 DNA sequence: TGCAGCGTTGCAGGGGTCACAGATACGCAGTATTTT. Its protein product is CSVAGVTDTQYF.

This sequence joins TRBV9 and TRBJ1-6; D not certain. The ends were cut back, 0 bases at V and 6 bases at J, with 7 bases in the middle. The CDR3 length is 14 residues. Per germline, CDR1 SGDLS and CDR2 YYNGEE. CDR3 coding DNA: TGTGCCAGCAGCGTAGTAGCTACTAATTCACCCCTCCACTTT. It yields the protein CASSVVATNSPLHF.

This chain uses TRBV11-2 with TRBJ1-1; D gene ambiguous. Trimming cost V 5 bases and J 5 bases, with 12 bases left between them. The CDR3 covers 13 residues. CDR1 and CDR2 from the germline V gene are SGHAT and FQNNGV. CDR3 DNA sequence: TGTGCCAGCAGCACAGAGGGATATACTGAAGCTTTCTTT. Translated: CASSTEGYTEAFF.

The genes are TRBV5-4 and TRBJ1-1; TRBD1 agrees at 7 bases. Germline CDR1 SGHNT, CDR2 YYREEE (reference sequence). The CDR3 runs 14 residues. V was clipped by 8 bases and J by 3 bases; unmatched bases: 10. CDR3 sequence reads: CASTRGLGDTEAFF. CDR3 in DNA: TGTGCCAGTACAAGGGGGCTCGGGGACACTGAAGCTTTCTTT.

In its sample, this clone was seen a few times. The chain links TRBV28 to TRBJ1-2; TRBD1 agrees at 7 bases. With 2 bases clipped from V and 8 bases from J, the junction kept 5 bases outside the gene matches. In germline, CDR1 is MDHEN, CDR2 SYDVKM. The CDR3 covers 13 residues. In nucleotides, the CDR3 is TGTGCCAGCAGTTTAGACAGGGTGGCGGGCTACACCTTC. Translated: CASSLDRVAGYTF.

This clone appeared a single time. The J gene is TRBJ2-5, the V gene TRBV29-1, with D uncertain. Germline loops: CDR1 SQVTM, CDR2 ANQGSEA. This CDR3 region has 12 residues. The ends were cut back, 5 bases at V and 7 bases at J, with 14 bases in the middle. The CDR3 is CSVQTGSGTQYF. CDR3 sequence (DNA): TGCAGCGTTCAGACTGGGTCCGGGACCCAGTACTTC.

This rearrangement joins TRBV4-1 to TRBJ1-4; TRBD1 aligns across 10 bases. Germline trimming cut 1 base from V and 3 bases from J; bases unmatched to any gene: 8. The CDR3 extends over 18 amino acids. Germline CDR1 is MGHRA and CDR2 is YSYEKL. CDR3 nucleotides: TGCGCCAGCAGCCAAGCCCGGACAGGGGGTTTAGCTAATGAAAAACTGTTTTTT. It is translated as CASSQARTGGLANEKLFF.

CDR3 in amino acids: CASSQYPSGEQYF. CDR3 nucleotide sequence: TGTGCCAGCAGCCAATACCCCTCGGGGGAGCAGTACTTC. The rearrangement uses TRBV3-1 (or the pseudogene TRBV3-2) and TRBJ2-7; possibly TRBD2 for D (5 bases). Germline V gives CDR1 LGHDT, CDR2 YNNKEL (reference sequence). V lost 2 bases and J lost 7, with 12 bases in between. There are 13 residues in the CDR3.

The rearrangement joins TRBV12-5 to TRBJ1-4; D remains ambiguous. The germline V gene encodes CDR1 LGHNT and CDR2 FRNRAP. There are 15 residues in the CDR3. The V gene lost 2 bases and the J gene lost 4 bases, with 11 bases spanning the gap. The CDR3 spells CASGLSHAGNEKLFF. Here the CDR3 DNA reads TGTGCTAGTGGTTTGAGTCACGCAGGTAATGAAAAACTGTTTTTT.

J is TRBJ1-5 and V is TRBV13; D remains unclear. Per the germline V gene, CDR1 is PRHDT and CDR2 is FYEKMQ (reference sequence). V was pared by 3 bases and J by 4 bases, with 4 bases between. This CDR3 contains 12 residues. The CDR3, as DNA: TGTGCCAGCAGCTTTCTTAATCAGCCCCAGCATTTT. This sequence encodes CASSFLNQPQHF.

This clone was detected many times. The chain is built from TRBV28 and TRBJ1-6; a weak D match, TRBD1 (6 bases). The CDR3 has 16 amino acids. Germline-derived CDR1 and CDR2 are MDHEN and SYDVKM. Trimming stripped 6 bases from V and 0 bases from J, with 12 bases between. The CDR3 region has the DNA TGTGCCAGCAGACAAGGACAGAGCTCCTATAATTCACCCCTCCACTTT. Amino acids: CASRQGQSSYNSPLHF.

The rearrangement uses TRBV4-2 and TRBJ1-6; D is perhaps TRBD1 (6 bases). The CDR3 contains 16 residues. V was clipped by 4 bases and J by 8 bases, with 18 bases between them. Germline V gene data show CDR1 as LGHNA and CDR2 as YNFKEQ. CDR3 coding DNA: TGTGCCAGCAGCCCCTCTACAGGGTTTTCAGATTCACCCCTCCACTTT. Translation: CASSPSTGFSDSPLHF.

This chain links TRBV10-2 with TRBJ1-1; TRBD1 agrees at 10 bases. CDR1 and CDR2 from the germline V gene are WSHSY and SAAADI. CDR3 length: 16 residues. V trimming: 0 bases; J trimming: 5 bases; junction bases outside the gene matches: 6. CDR3 sequence (DNA): TGCGCCAGCAGTGAGTCGGTGACAGGGGGCAGGACTGAAGCTTTCTTT. Translation gives CASSESVTGGRTEAFF.

The chain links TRBV5-1 to TRBJ1-5, with D unresolved. The germline V and J ends were trimmed by 0 bases and 3 bases, with 10 bases remaining between them. The CDR3 spans 15 residues. CDR1 and CDR2 from the germline V gene are SGHRS and YFSETQ. CDR3 coding DNA: TGCGCCAGCAGCTTGGGGCCGGGTTACAATCAGCCCCAGCATTTT. Protein product: CASSLGPGYNQPQHF.

V and J are TRBV29-1 and TRBJ2-7; possible D gene TRBD1, 6 bases. Looked up from germline, CDR1 is SQVTM and CDR2 is ANQGSEA. V shed 5 bases and J shed 0 bases, with 14 bases lying between them. The CDR3 loop spans 14 amino acids. The CDR3 loop is CSVSRGISSYEQYF. CDR3 DNA sequence: TGCAGCGTTAGTAGGGGGATAAGCTCCTACGAGCAGTACTTC.

The chain links TRBV6-5 to TRBJ1-3, with D possibly being TRBD1 (5 bases). This CDR3 has 15 amino acids. The germline V and J ends were trimmed by 8 bases and 0 bases, with 14 bases remaining between them. Germline V lookup: CDR1 MNHEY, CDR2 SVGAGI. CDR3 amino acids: CASVVGQSSGNTIYF. CDR3 DNA: TGTGCCAGCGTGGTGGGGCAAAGCTCTGGAAACACCATATATTTT.